These T cell receptor beta chains were read from a single sample in a study of shared clonotypes between healthy human individuals. Using immunoSEQ multiplex PCR, the repertoire was profiled, and TCRdb retains in-frame clones only, with some absent. The profile shows approximately 2.5 million clones, approximately 93% of them singletons. Sequenced: naive CD4+ T cells from PBMCs. These receptors were collected from a man between 18 and 35 years old in good health. Some clones in this sample may be carry-over from other donors' samples. Both conserved end residues are part of each CDR3. Fields, in order: V gene, D gene, J gene, clone size, CDR3 protein, CDR3 DNA. D genes are given only for firm matches. Clone size is not always given. Where it is, it says once, few, many or a class for expanded clones.

V: TRBV6-5
D: -
J: TRBJ2-2
size: -
CDR3: CASSDRGYTGELFF
DNA: TGTGCCAGCAGTGACAGAGGATACACCGGGGAGCTGTTTTTT

V: TRBV29-1
D: -
J: TRBJ2-7
size: -
CDR3: CSVAPFAGFEQYF
DNA: TGCAGCGTTGCCCCATTTGCGGGGTTCGAGCAGTACTTC

V: TRBV27
D: TRBD1
J: TRBJ1-2
size: -
CDR3: CASSLNGQAHNYGYTF
DNA: TGTGCCAGCAGTTTAAACGGACAGGCCCATAACTATGGCTACACCTTC

V: TRBV4-3
D: -
J: TRBJ1-2
size: -
CDR3: CASSQERPGNYGYTF
DNA: TGCGCCAGCAGCCAAGAAAGGCCGGGGAACTATGGCTACACCTTC

V: TRBV28
D: TRBD1
J: TRBJ2-3
size: -
CDR3: CASSLGTGGTDTQYF
DNA: TGTGCCAGCAGTTTAGGGACAGGGGGTACAGATACGCAGTATTTT

V: TRBV6-5
D: -
J: TRBJ2-7
size: -
CDR3: CASSFDRRLGTYEQYF
DNA: TGTGCCAGCAGTTTCGACAGGAGACTGGGGACCTACGAGCAGTACTTC

V: TRBV18
D: -
J: TRBJ1-2
size: -
CDR3: CASSPPSQGGYGYTF
DNA: TGTGCCAGCTCACCACCTAGTCAGGGAGGCTATGGCTACACCTTC

V: TRBV5-1
D: TRBD1
J: TRBJ1-2
size: -
CDR3: CASSFSDRGYGYTF
DNA: TGCGCCAGCAGCTTTTCGGACAGGGGCTATGGCTACACCTTC

V: TRBV6-1
D: -
J: TRBJ2-2
size: -
CDR3: CASTQGRSYTGELFF
DNA: TGTGCCAGCACCCAGGGCCGGAGCTACACCGGGGAGCTGTTTTTT

V: TRBV27
D: -
J: TRBJ2-7
size: -
CDR3: CASSLSAGSGSHAYEQYF
DNA: TGTGCCAGCAGTTTATCCGCGGGCTCCGGGAGCCATGCCTACGAGCAGTACTTC

V: TRBV5-1
D: -
J: TRBJ1-4
size: -
CDR3: CASSLGAQNEKLFF
DNA: TGCGCCAGCAGCTTGGGGGCCCAGAATGAAAAACTGTTTTTT

V: TRBV11-3
D: -
J: TRBJ2-1
size: -
CDR3: CASSLGPATSSYNEQFF
DNA: TGTGCCAGCAGCTTAGGCCCAGCAACCAGCTCCTACAATGAGCAGTTCTTC

V: TRBV7-9
D: TRBD2
J: TRBJ2-3
size: once
CDR3: CASSPIAGRKNTDTQYF
DNA: TGTGCCAGCAGCCCGATAGCGGGGCGGAAAAACACAGATACGCAGTATTTT

V: TRBV11-1
D: TRBD2
J: TRBJ2-3
size: -
CDR3: CASSPWTSGRASDTQYF
DNA: TGTGCCAGCAGCCCGTGGACTAGCGGGAGGGCCTCAGATACGCAGTATTTT

V: TRBV29-1
D: TRBD2
J: TRBJ2-1
size: -
CDR3: CSVARAGGYNEQFF
DNA: TGCAGCGTTGCGCGGGCGGGAGGCTACAATGAGCAGTTCTTC

V: TRBV4-1
D: -
J: TRBJ2-3
size: few
CDR3: CASSPGPLTRTDTQYF
DNA: TGCGCCAGCAGCCCCGGTCCACTAACGCGGACAGATACGCAGTATTTT

V: TRBV7-2
D: -
J: TRBJ1-2
size: -
CDR3: CASSLRGAYGYTF
DNA: TGTGCCAGCAGCTTACGAGGGGCCTATGGCTACACCTTC

V: TRBV12-5
D: -
J: TRBJ1-2
size: -
CDR3: CASEMDGLYGYTF
DNA: TGTGCTAGTGAAATGGACGGACTTTATGGCTACACCTTC

V: TRBV6-5
D: -
J: TRBJ1-5
size: -
CDR3: CASSPSTVSNQPQHF
DNA: TGTGCCAGCAGTCCGTCGACAGTCAGCAATCAGCCCCAGCATTTT

V: TRBV5-4
D: -
J: TRBJ2-5
size: -
CDR3: CASSPRGPAETQYF
DNA: TGTGCCAGCAGCCCCCGTGGCCCTGCGGAGACCCAGTACTTC

V: TRBV19
D: TRBD1
J: TRBJ1-2
size: -
CDR3: CASSEGQANYGYTF
DNA: TGTGCCAGTAGCGAGGGACAGGCCAACTATGGCTACACCTTC

V: TRBV11-2
D: TRBD1
J: TRBJ1-4
size: -
CDR3: CASSSLRDRTPKLFF
DNA: TGTGCCAGCAGCTCTCTCCGGGACAGAACACCCAAACTGTTTTTT

V: TRBV2
D: -
J: TRBJ2-7
size: -
CDR3: CASSPHVSEQYF
DNA: TGTGCCAGCAGCCCCCATGTCAGCGAGCAGTACTTC

V: TRBV5-1
D: -
J: TRBJ2-2
size: -
CDR3: CASSLATGRANTGELFF
DNA: TGCGCCAGCAGCTTGGCCACGGGACGGGCAAACACCGGGGAGCTGTTTTTT

V: TRBV5-6
D: TRBD1
J: TRBJ2-7
size: -
CDR3: CASSQDRGNEQYF
DNA: TGTGCCAGCAGCCAGGACAGGGGAAACGAGCAGTACTTC

V: TRBV20-1
D: -
J: TRBJ2-3
size: -
CDR3: CSAVRGDTQYF
DNA: TGCAGTGCCGTCCGGGGAGATACGCAGTATTTT

V: TRBV7-3
D: -
J: TRBJ1-3
size: -
CDR3: CASSLTPPASIYF
DNA: TGTGCCAGCAGCTTAACACCCCCAGCCTCCATATATTTT

V: TRBV13
D: -
J: TRBJ1-2
size: few
CDR3: CASSSEGPRAYGYTF
DNA: TGTGCCAGCAGCTCCGAAGGTCCACGAGCCTATGGCTACACCTTC

V: TRBV5-1
D: TRBD2
J: TRBJ2-2
size: -
CDR3: CASRLAGGQAGELFF
DNA: TGCGCCAGCAGACTAGCGGGAGGGCAGGCCGGGGAGCTGTTTTTT

V: TRBV5-6
D: -
J: TRBJ2-5
size: -
CDR3: CASSFRGAETQYF
DNA: TGTGCCAGCAGCTTTAGAGGGGCCGAGACCCAGTACTTC

V: TRBV5-1
D: TRBD2
J: TRBJ2-3
size: -
CDR3: CASIPAGVGDTQYF
DNA: TGCGCCAGCATCCCGGCGGGAGTTGGAGATACGCAGTATTTT

V: TRBV5-1
D: TRBD1
J: TRBJ2-3
size: -
CDR3: CASSWGQISTDTQYF
DNA: TGCGCCAGCAGCTGGGGACAGATTAGCACAGATACGCAGTATTTT

V: TRBV5-1
D: -
J: TRBJ2-5
size: -
CDR3: CASSLGAASHYRETQYF
DNA: TGCGCCAGCAGCTTGGGTGCAGCGTCCCACTACAGGGAGACCCAGTACTTC

V: TRBV5-1
D: -
J: TRBJ1-1
size: -
CDR3: CASSVDSPMNTEAFF
DNA: TGCGCCAGCAGCGTGGACAGTCCCATGAACACTGAAGCTTTCTTT

V: TRBV18
D: -
J: TRBJ2-7
size: -
CDR3: CASSPDLTYEQYF
DNA: TGTGCCAGCTCACCAGACCTAACTTACGAGCAGTACTTC

V: TRBV18
D: -
J: TRBJ2-5
size: -
CDR3: CASSPLRQGVGETQYF
DNA: TGTGCCAGCTCACCCCTGAGGCAAGGGGTCGGAGAGACCCAGTACTTC

V: TRBV6-5
D: -
J: TRBJ2-7
size: -
CDR3: CAISTTGGADEQYF
DNA: TGTGCCATCAGTACCACGGGGGGCGCCGACGAGCAGTACTTC

V: TRBV7-2
D: -
J: TRBJ2-3
size: -
CDR3: CASSPTRTLGPYF
DNA: TGTGCCAGCAGCCCCACACGGACCCTGGGTCCCTATTTT

V: TRBV19
D: TRBD1
J: TRBJ1-4
size: -
CDR3: CASSILTGGGEKLFF
DNA: TGTGCCAGTAGTATATTAACAGGGGGCGGTGAAAAACTGTTTTTT

V: TRBV28
D: TRBD1
J: TRBJ2-7
size: -
CDR3: CATYPGTATYEQYF
DNA: TGTGCCACCTACCCGGGGACAGCGACCTACGAGCAGTACTTC

V: TRBV5-4
D: TRBD2
J: TRBJ2-1
size: -
CDR3: CASSSGTSGSREQFF
DNA: TGTGCCAGCAGCTCAGGGACTAGCGGGAGTCGGGAGCAGTTCTTC

V: TRBV2
D: TRBD1
J: TRBJ2-1
size: -
CDR3: CASKTGVRSEEQFF
DNA: TGTGCCAGCAAAACAGGGGTTAGGTCGGAGGAGCAGTTCTTC

V: TRBV6-5
D: -
J: TRBJ2-1
size: -
CDR3: CASRSGTKDYNEQFF
DNA: TGTGCCAGCAGATCCGGGACAAAAGACTACAATGAGCAGTTCTTC

V: TRBV28
D: TRBD1
J: TRBJ2-7
size: -
CDR3: CASTLGQGEQYF
DNA: TGTGCCAGCACCCTGGGACAGGGGGAGCAGTACTTC

V: TRBV9
D: -
J: TRBJ1-1
size: -
CDR3: CASSVERTNTEAFF
DNA: TGTGCCAGCAGCGTAGAACGGACGAACACTGAAGCTTTCTTT

V: TRBV5-3
D: -
J: TRBJ1-1
size: -
CDR3: CARSFVGGNTEAFF
DNA: TGTGCCAGAAGCTTTGTGGGAGGGAACACTGAAGCTTTCTTT

V: TRBV28
D: -
J: TRBJ2-6
size: -
CDR3: CASGTTGASGANVLTF
DNA: TGTGCCAGCGGTACGACAGGAGCCTCTGGGGCCAACGTCCTGACTTTC

V: TRBV19
D: -
J: TRBJ1-1
size: -
CDR3: CASSIAGRRNTEAFF
DNA: TGTGCCAGTAGTATTGCAGGACGGAGGAACACTGAAGCTTTCTTT

V: TRBV19
D: TRBD2
J: TRBJ2-3
size: -
CDR3: CASSTGLAGAWDTQYF
DNA: TGTGCCAGTAGTACTGGACTAGCGGGAGCTTGGGATACGCAGTATTTT

V: TRBV5-5
D: TRBD1
J: TRBJ2-6
size: -
CDR3: CASSFFPARQGRPGANVLTF
DNA: TGTGCCAGCAGCTTCTTCCCCGCCAGACAGGGACGCCCTGGGGCCAACGTCCTGACTTTC

V: TRBV9
D: -
J: TRBJ1-3
size: few
CDR3: CASSVGRLISGNTIYF
DNA: TGTGCCAGCAGCGTAGGGCGACTGATCTCTGGAAACACCATATATTTT

V: TRBV28
D: -
J: TRBJ1-5
size: -
CDR3: CASSKGQLQLNQPQHF
DNA: TGTGCCAGCAGTAAAGGACAGCTCCAACTCAATCAGCCCCAGCATTTT

V: TRBV9
D: -
J: TRBJ2-7
size: -
CDR3: CASSVLGTPTHEQYF
DNA: TGTGCCAGCAGCGTCCTTGGGACTCCTACCCACGAGCAGTACTTC

V: TRBV19
D: -
J: TRBJ1-5
size: few
CDR3: CASSIRENQPQHF
DNA: TGTGCCAGTAGTATCAGGGAGAATCAGCCCCAGCATTTT

V: TRBV5-1
D: -
J: TRBJ1-1
size: -
CDR3: CASSLGGNTEAFF
DNA: TGCGCCAGCAGCTTAGGAGGGAACACTGAAGCTTTCTTT

V: TRBV9
D: -
J: TRBJ1-2
size: -
CDR3: CASSAEGYGYTF
DNA: TGTGCCAGCAGCGCGGAGGGGTATGGCTACACCTTC

V: TRBV5-1
D: TRBD1
J: TRBJ2-4
size: -
CDR3: CASSPGQATSKNIQYF
DNA: TGCGCCAGCAGCCCGGGACAGGCGACTTCCAAAAACATTCAGTACTTC

V: TRBV19
D: TRBD1
J: TRBJ1-1
size: -
CDR3: CASSRDRGPGTEAFF
DNA: TGTGCCAGTAGCCGGGACAGGGGGCCGGGCACTGAAGCTTTCTTT

V: TRBV10-3
D: TRBD1
J: TRBJ2-2
size: -
CDR3: CAISDGQGRTGELFF
DNA: TGTGCCATCAGTGATGGACAGGGGAGGACCGGGGAGCTGTTTTTT

V: TRBV5-1
D: TRBD2
J: TRBJ2-1
size: -
CDR3: CASSIGLAGLYNEQFF
DNA: TGCGCCAGCAGCATCGGACTAGCGGGGCTCTACAATGAGCAGTTCTTC